This paragraph covers one TCR beta chain sequence. In the naive CD8 group, cells lacked CD45RO and were positively selected for CCR7, so terminally differentiated effector memory CD45RA+ cells were left out. This sample is drawn from a study of shared clonotypes between healthy human individuals. Study-wide context: Donors had three CD4 naive, three CD4 memory, two CD8 naive and one CD8 memory plate apiece.

Authors' data handling: Filtering differed because ImmunoSEQ produced junction-only sequences that carried no quality scores. Generated by immunoSEQ multiplex PCR, the TCRdb table keeps only in-frame clones and is missing some. The V and J calls and clone size come from that table; D and trimming were worked out from the DNA. The table has approximately 810,000 clones, 80% to 95% seen once. J lost 3 bases, V lost 5 bases, and 4 bases had no gene match. The germline V gene encodes CDR1 MDHEN and CDR2 SYDVKM. The CDR3 totals 15 residues. The rearrangement joins TRBV28 to TRBJ2-1; 10 nucleotides align to TRBD2. The sequence was collected from a man aged 25 to 40 in good health. What was sequenced was naive CD8+ T cells sorted from blood. In nucleotides, the CDR3 is TGTGCCAGCAGTGACGGGACTAGCGTCTACAATGAGCAGTTCTTC. This gives the protein CASSDGTSVYNEQFF.